This is a list of T cell receptor beta chains from one sample in a study of response to subunit inactivated influenza vaccine. MiXCR, applied by TCRdb to the RT-PCR reads, yields one record per CDR3 protein. The sample yields roughly 500,000 distinct CDR3 sequences, less than 25% seen once. The same specimen was also included in a second study, on T cells expressing NK-cell markers.

Here the sequenced sample was CD4+ T cells sorted from PBMCs, taken about 12 days after vaccination. Source of these receptors: a man in his fifties who received an inactivated influenza vaccine. CDR3s include the opening cysteine and the closing phenylalanine or tryptophan. Each record gives: J gene, CDR3 length, D gene, clone size, V gene, CDR3 DNA, CDR3 protein. A D gene is named only where the DNA matches it firmly. The size field is filled for only some rows; it gives once, few, many or a size class.

J gene: TRBJ2-5
CDR3 length: 15
D gene: NA
clone size: NA
V gene: TRBV13
CDR3 DNA: TGTGCCAGCAGCATACGACTGACGTCCCAAGAGACCCAGTACTTC
CDR3 protein: CASSIRLTSQETQYF

J gene: TRBJ1-1
CDR3 length: 14
D gene: TRBD1
clone size: few
V gene: TRBV5-1
CDR3 DNA: TGCGCCAGCAGCCCACAGGGGCTTAACGCTGAAGCTTTCTTT
CDR3 protein: CASSPQGLNAEAFF

J gene: TRBJ2-3
CDR3 length: 13
D gene: NA
clone size: NA
V gene: TRBV5-1
CDR3 DNA: TGCGCCAGCACGGTGGGAAGCACAGATACGCAGTATTTT
CDR3 protein: CASTVGSTDTQYF

J gene: TRBJ2-5
CDR3 length: 13
D gene: NA
clone size: few
V gene: TRBV7-2
CDR3 DNA: TGTGCCAGCAGCTTAGAGGGATGGGAGACCCAGTACTTC
CDR3 protein: CASSLEGWETQYF

J gene: TRBJ2-3
CDR3 length: 16
D gene: TRBD2
clone size: NA
V gene: TRBV28
CDR3 DNA: TGTGCCAGCAGTCACTATAGCGGGAGACGCACAGATACGCAGTATTTT
CDR3 protein: CASSHYSGRRTDTQYF

J gene: TRBJ2-1
CDR3 length: 14
D gene: TRBD2
clone size: NA
V gene: TRBV11-1
CDR3 DNA: TGTGCCAGCAGCTTAGGGAAGCGGGGGGGCAAGCAGTTCTTC
CDR3 protein: CASSLGKRGGKQFF

J gene: TRBJ1-4
CDR3 length: 13
D gene: NA
clone size: few
V gene: TRBV4-3
CDR3 DNA: TGCGCCAGCAGCCAAGGGACGGATGAAAAACTGTTTTTT
CDR3 protein: CASSQGTDEKLFF

J gene: TRBJ1-1
CDR3 length: 14
D gene: NA
clone size: NA
V gene: TRBV5-1
CDR3 DNA: TGCGCCAGCAGCCCCCCTCGGATGAACACTGAAGCTTTCTTT
CDR3 protein: CASSPPRMNTEAFF

J gene: TRBJ2-5
CDR3 length: 14
D gene: NA
clone size: NA
V gene: TRBV7-9
CDR3 DNA: TGTGCCAGCAGCTCTACTCTCGGGGGAGAGACCCAGTACTTC
CDR3 protein: CASSSTLGGETQYF

J gene: TRBJ2-1
CDR3 length: 16
D gene: TRBD2
clone size: few
V gene: TRBV5-1
CDR3 DNA: TGCGCCAGCAGCGCCCAGATCGGGGGGGCACGAAATGAGCAGTTCTTC
CDR3 protein: CASSAQIGGARNEQFF

J gene: TRBJ2-4
CDR3 length: 17
D gene: NA
clone size: few
V gene: TRBV7-2
CDR3 DNA: TGTGCCAGCAGCCCGCCCATGGGGGGGGCCGACTTAAACATTCAGTACTTC
CDR3 protein: CASSPPMGGADLNIQYF

J gene: TRBJ2-7
CDR3 length: 15
D gene: TRBD1
clone size: NA
V gene: TRBV28
CDR3 DNA: TGTGCCAGCAGTACAGGGGGCTCCAAATCCTACGAGCAGTACTTC
CDR3 protein: CASSTGGSKSYEQYF

J gene: TRBJ2-3
CDR3 length: 16
D gene: NA
clone size: once
V gene: TRBV4-3
CDR3 DNA: TGCGCCAGCAGCCAAGATAAGAGACCCTACACAGATACGCAGTATTTT
CDR3 protein: CASSQDKRPYTDTQYF

J gene: TRBJ2-5
CDR3 length: 13
D gene: TRBD2
clone size: NA
V gene: TRBV10-3
CDR3 DNA: TGTGCCACTTTAGCGGGATCACAAGAGACCCAGTACTTC
CDR3 protein: CATLAGSQETQYF

J gene: TRBJ2-1
CDR3 length: 15
D gene: TRBD2
clone size: few
V gene: TRBV9
CDR3 DNA: TGTGCCAGCAGCGCGGGACTAGCGGGAGAAAATGAGCAGTTCTTC
CDR3 protein: CASSAGLAGENEQFF

J gene: TRBJ2-6
CDR3 length: 15
D gene: TRBD1
clone size: few
V gene: TRBV10-3
CDR3 DNA: TGTGCCATATGGGACAGGGGGACTGGGGCCAACGTCCTGACTTTC
CDR3 protein: CAIWDRGTGANVLTF

J gene: TRBJ1-4
CDR3 length: 14
D gene: TRBD1
clone size: few
V gene: TRBV7-2
CDR3 DNA: TGTGCCAGCATCTCCGACAGGGGGCGTGAAAAACTGTTTTTT
CDR3 protein: CASISDRGREKLFF

J gene: TRBJ2-5
CDR3 length: 13
D gene: TRBD1
clone size: NA
V gene: TRBV5-1
CDR3 DNA: TGCGCCAGCAGCTTACAGGGGTCGGAGACCCAGTACTTC
CDR3 protein: CASSLQGSETQYF

J gene: TRBJ1-1
CDR3 length: 15
D gene: TRBD1
clone size: few
V gene: TRBV7-8
CDR3 DNA: TGTGCCAGCAGCACCTGGACAGGGGGCTCGAGTGAAGCTTTCTTT
CDR3 protein: CASSTWTGGSSEAFF

J gene: TRBJ2-5
CDR3 length: 13
D gene: NA
clone size: few
V gene: TRBV20-1
CDR3 DNA: TGCAGTGCTAGGGCCATGGGGGAAGAGACCCAGTACTTC
CDR3 protein: CSARAMGEETQYF

J gene: TRBJ2-7
CDR3 length: 14
D gene: TRBD2
clone size: NA
V gene: TRBV3-1
CDR3 DNA: TGTGCCAGCAGCCTGGGACTAGCGGGGAGCGAGCAGTACTTC
CDR3 protein: CASSLGLAGSEQYF

J gene: TRBJ2-1
CDR3 length: 11
D gene: NA
clone size: few
V gene: TRBV7-9
CDR3 DNA: TGTGCCAGCACGCTGCAGGGTGAGCAGTTCTTC
CDR3 protein: CASTLQGEQFF

J gene: TRBJ2-7
CDR3 length: 16
D gene: NA
clone size: NA
V gene: TRBV12-3/TRBV12-4
CDR3 DNA: TGTGCCAGCAGTCACTACCGACTGACTGAGACCTACGAGCAGTACTTC
CDR3 protein: CASSHYRLTETYEQYF

J gene: TRBJ1-1
CDR3 length: 14
D gene: NA
clone size: NA
V gene: TRBV30
CDR3 DNA: TGTGCCTGGAGTCTGCGGGGGATGAACACTGAAGCTTTCTTT
CDR3 protein: CAWSLRGMNTEAFF

J gene: TRBJ1-2
CDR3 length: 13
D gene: NA
clone size: few
V gene: TRBV6-1
CDR3 DNA: TGTGCCAGCAGTGACAGCGCTAACTATGGCTACACCTTC
CDR3 protein: CASSDSANYGYTF

J gene: TRBJ2-1
CDR3 length: 14
D gene: NA
clone size: NA
V gene: TRBV20-1
CDR3 DNA: TGCAGTGCTAGACTGGCAGGGCGCGTGAGGGAGCAGTTCTTC
CDR3 protein: CSARLAGRVREQFF

J gene: TRBJ2-7
CDR3 length: 12
D gene: NA
clone size: NA
V gene: TRBV6-2/TRBV6-3
CDR3 DNA: TGTGCCAGCAGTTACCAAGGGTCCGAGCAGTACTTC
CDR3 protein: CASSYQGSEQYF

J gene: TRBJ2-7
CDR3 length: 13
D gene: TRBD2
clone size: few
V gene: TRBV29-1
CDR3 DNA: TGCAGCGTTATTGGCGGGAGATCCTACGAGCAGTACTTC
CDR3 protein: CSVIGGRSYEQYF

J gene: TRBJ2-2
CDR3 length: 12
D gene: NA
clone size: NA
V gene: TRBV6-2/TRBV6-3
CDR3 DNA: TGTGCCAGCCACAGGGTTCACGGGGAGCTGTTTTTT
CDR3 protein: CASHRVHGELFF

J gene: TRBJ2-5
CDR3 length: 12
D gene: NA
clone size: NA
V gene: TRBV29-1
CDR3 DNA: TGCAGCGTTGGGACTGTACAAGAGACCCAGTACTTC
CDR3 protein: CSVGTVQETQYF

J gene: TRBJ1-1
CDR3 length: 13
D gene: NA
clone size: few
V gene: TRBV4-3
CDR3 DNA: TGCGCCTCCGCGGTCGAGGGGGACACTGAAGCTTTCTTT
CDR3 protein: CASAVEGDTEAFF

J gene: TRBJ1-5
CDR3 length: 18
D gene: NA
clone size: few
V gene: TRBV12-3/TRBV12-4
CDR3 DNA: TGTGCCAGCAGTTTAGTTAAGGGGGGCGGCGGTAGCAATCAGCCCCAGCATTTT
CDR3 protein: CASSLVKGGGGSNQPQHF

J gene: TRBJ1-1
CDR3 length: 14
D gene: TRBD1
clone size: NA
V gene: TRBV7-2
CDR3 DNA: TGTGCCAGCAGCACGGGACAGGGGTACACTGAAGCTTTCTTT
CDR3 protein: CASSTGQGYTEAFF

J gene: TRBJ1-5
CDR3 length: 13
D gene: NA
clone size: NA
V gene: TRBV18
CDR3 DNA: TGTGCCAGCGGGCACGGGGGTTCGGAGCCCCAGCATTTT
CDR3 protein: CASGHGGSEPQHF

J gene: TRBJ2-1
CDR3 length: 16
D gene: TRBD2
clone size: NA
V gene: TRBV12-3/TRBV12-4
CDR3 DNA: TGTGCCAGCAGCCCTAGGCTAGCGGGAGTTAAAAATGAGCAGTTCTTC
CDR3 protein: CASSPRLAGVKNEQFF

J gene: TRBJ2-7
CDR3 length: 14
D gene: NA
clone size: many
V gene: TRBV3-1
CDR3 DNA: TGTGCCAGCAGCCAAGACTCCGGAACCTACGAGCAGTACTTC
CDR3 protein: CASSQDSGTYEQYF

J gene: TRBJ2-3
CDR3 length: 14
D gene: NA
clone size: NA
V gene: TRBV18
CDR3 DNA: TGTGCCAGCTCACCGCCGGGGGGCGGGGATACGCAGTATTTT
CDR3 protein: CASSPPGGGDTQYF

J gene: TRBJ1-5
CDR3 length: 15
D gene: NA
clone size: few
V gene: TRBV5-5
CDR3 DNA: TGTGCCAGCAGCTGGGGTCAGGGGCCAAATCAGCCCCAGCATTTT
CDR3 protein: CASSWGQGPNQPQHF

J gene: TRBJ2-2
CDR3 length: 17
D gene: NA
clone size: NA
V gene: TRBV4-3
CDR3 DNA: TGCGCCAGCAGACCAAGATCGTCGCCCTCTGACACCGGGGAGCTGTTTTTT
CDR3 protein: CASRPRSSPSDTGELFF

J gene: TRBJ1-1
CDR3 length: 14
D gene: NA
clone size: NA
V gene: TRBV2
CDR3 DNA: TGTGCCAGCAGTCGACTCCGGGATAACACTGAAGCTTTCTTT
CDR3 protein: CASSRLRDNTEAFF